The present TCR beta chain was sequenced within a study of blood T cell repertoires in COVID-19. Across the whole study: Samples came from the United States, Italy and Spain, spanning acute and convalescent COVID-19.

The assay was immunoSEQ multiplex PCR, and TCRdb's table has in-frame clones only and misses some. The sample lists about 140,000 clones, about four fifths occurring once. This CDR3 comprises 14 residues. The V and J ends lost 4 bases and 1 base respectively, with 10 bases between them. The germline CDR1 and CDR2 sequences are MNHEY and SVGAGI. This TCR came from a woman aged 45-59 years with acute COVID-19. This chain connects TRBV6-5 to TRBJ1-2; no firm D call. Sequences were obtained from PBMCs or T cells enriched from blood (not recorded which). CDR3 sequence: CASSFDGLNYGYTF. The CDR3 coding sequence is TGTGCCAGCAGTTTCGACGGACTTAACTATGGCTACACCTTC.